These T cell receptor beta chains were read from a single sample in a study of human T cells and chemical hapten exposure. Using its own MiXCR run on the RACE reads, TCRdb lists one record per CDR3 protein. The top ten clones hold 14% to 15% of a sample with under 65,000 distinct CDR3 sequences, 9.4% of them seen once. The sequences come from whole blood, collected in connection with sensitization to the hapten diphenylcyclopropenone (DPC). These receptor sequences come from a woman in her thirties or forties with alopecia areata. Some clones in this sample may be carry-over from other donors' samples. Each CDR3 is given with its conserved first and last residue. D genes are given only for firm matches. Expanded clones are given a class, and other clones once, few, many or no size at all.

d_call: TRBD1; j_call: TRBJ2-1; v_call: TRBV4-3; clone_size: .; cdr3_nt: TGCGCCAGCAGCCAAGTTGGGACAGGGGGCGAGCAGTTCTTC; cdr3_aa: CASSQVGTGGEQFF
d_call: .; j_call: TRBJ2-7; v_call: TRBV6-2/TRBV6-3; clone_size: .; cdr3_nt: TGTGCCAGCACCCCCCCGGGTTGGGGCAGGAGCTCCCACGAGCAGTACTTC; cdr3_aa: CASTPPGWGRSSHEQYF
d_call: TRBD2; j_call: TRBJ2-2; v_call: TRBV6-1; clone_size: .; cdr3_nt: TGTGCCAGCAGGACCCTCCGACTAGCGGGAGAGTCCACCGGGGAGCTGTTTTTT; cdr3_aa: CASRTLRLAGESTGELFF
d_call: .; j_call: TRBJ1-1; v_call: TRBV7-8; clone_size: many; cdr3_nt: TGTGCCAGCAGCTTAAAATCCTCGGGGGCGCGGGCTGAAGCTTTCTTT; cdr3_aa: CASSLKSSGARAEAFF
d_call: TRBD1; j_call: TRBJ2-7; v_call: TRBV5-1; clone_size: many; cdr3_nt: TGCGCCAGCAGCCATTCGACAGGGGAGTACGAGCAGTACTTC; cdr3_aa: CASSHSTGEYEQYF
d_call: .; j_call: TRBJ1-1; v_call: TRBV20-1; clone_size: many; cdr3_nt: TGCAGTGCTTACCCCGTGAATGACCGGGGGGACACTGAAGCTTTCTTT; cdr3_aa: CSAYPVNDRGDTEAFF
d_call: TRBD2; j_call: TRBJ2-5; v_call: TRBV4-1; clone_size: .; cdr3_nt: TGCGCCAGCAGCCAAGATCTTGGACTAGTGGGGGGGCAAGAGACCCAGTACTTC; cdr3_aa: CASSQDLGLVGGQETQYF
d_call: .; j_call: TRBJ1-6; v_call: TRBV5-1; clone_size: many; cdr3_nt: TGCGCCAGCAGCTTGGCCCGGGGAAATTCACCCCTCCACTTT; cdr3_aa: CASSLARGNSPLHF
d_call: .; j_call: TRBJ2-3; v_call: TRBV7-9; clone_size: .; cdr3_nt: TGTGCCAGCAGCTTATTGACCCCCACAGATACGCAGTATTTT; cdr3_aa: CASSLLTPTDTQYF
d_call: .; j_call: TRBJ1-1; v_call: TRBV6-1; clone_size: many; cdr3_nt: TGTGCCAGCAGTACGAAGACAGGCCCGAACACTGAAGCTTTCTTT; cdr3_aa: CASSTKTGPNTEAFF
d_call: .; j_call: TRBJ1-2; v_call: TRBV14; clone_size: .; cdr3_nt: TGTGCCAGCAGCCAAGATCCCAGCCAGGATGGCTACACCTTC; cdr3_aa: CASSQDPSQDGYTF
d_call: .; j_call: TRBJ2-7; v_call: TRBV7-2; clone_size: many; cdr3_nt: TGTGCCAGCAGCCTACACCGCCGCCAAGAGCAGTACTTC; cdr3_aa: CASSLHRRQEQYF
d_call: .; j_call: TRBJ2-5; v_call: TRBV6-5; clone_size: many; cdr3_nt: TGTGCCAGCAACCCGGGAGTGGGCCAAGAGACCCAGTACTTC; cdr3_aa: CASNPGVGQETQYF
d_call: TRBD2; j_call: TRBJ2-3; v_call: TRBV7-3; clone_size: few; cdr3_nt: TGTGCCAGCAGCTTATGGGGGGGACTCACAGATACGCAGTATTTT; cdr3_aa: CASSLWGGLTDTQYF
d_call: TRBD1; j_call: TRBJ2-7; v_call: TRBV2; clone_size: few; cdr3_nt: TGTGCCAGCAGTGGGACAGGGGGTCCCTCCTACGAGCAGTACTTC; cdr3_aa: CASSGTGGPSYEQYF
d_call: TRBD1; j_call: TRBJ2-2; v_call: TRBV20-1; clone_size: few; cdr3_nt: TGCAGTGCTAGAGACCTTGCGACAGGGGGTGAAACCGGGGAGCTGTTTTTT; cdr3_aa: CSARDLATGGETGELFF
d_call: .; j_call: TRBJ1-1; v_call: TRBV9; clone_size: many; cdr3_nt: TGTGCCAGCAGCGTAGCGGCAGGCACTGAAGCTTTCTTT; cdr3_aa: CASSVAAGTEAFF
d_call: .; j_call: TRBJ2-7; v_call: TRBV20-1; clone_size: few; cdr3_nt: TGCAGTGCTCCAAGAACCCTCTACGAGCAGTACTTC; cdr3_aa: CSAPRTLYEQYF
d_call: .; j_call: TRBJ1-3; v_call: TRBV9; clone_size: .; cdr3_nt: TGTGCCAGCAGCGTAGGTCTGGGGAGCTCTGGAAACACCATATATTTT; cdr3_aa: CASSVGLGSSGNTIYF
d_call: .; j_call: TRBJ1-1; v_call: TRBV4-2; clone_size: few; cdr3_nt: TGTGCCAGCAGCCAATTCCGGGACGGGAACACTGAAGCTTTCTTT; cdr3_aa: CASSQFRDGNTEAFF
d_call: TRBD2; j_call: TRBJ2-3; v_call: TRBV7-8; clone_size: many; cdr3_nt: TGTGCCAGCAGCTTCCCGAGGGCGGGGGGGCCTAGGACAGATACGCAGTATTTT; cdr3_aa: CASSFPRAGGPRTDTQYF
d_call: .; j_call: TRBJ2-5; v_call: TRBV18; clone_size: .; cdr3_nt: TGTGCCAGCTCACCACCGGCTTCAGGTCAAGAGACCCAGTACTTC; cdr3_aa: CASSPPASGQETQYF
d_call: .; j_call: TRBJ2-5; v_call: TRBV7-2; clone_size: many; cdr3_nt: TGTGCCAGCAGCTTAAAGGGAGAGACCCAGTACTTC; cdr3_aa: CASSLKGETQYF
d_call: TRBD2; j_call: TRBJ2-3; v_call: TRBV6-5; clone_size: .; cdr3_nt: TGTGCCAGCAGTTACCGCGGGGGGACTACAGATACGCAGTATTTT; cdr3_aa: CASSYRGGTTDTQYF
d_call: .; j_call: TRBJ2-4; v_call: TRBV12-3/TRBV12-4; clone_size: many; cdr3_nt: TGTGCCAGCAGACCGGCCTTAGGGACATTAGCCAAAAACATTCAGTACTTC; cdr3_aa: CASRPALGTLAKNIQYF
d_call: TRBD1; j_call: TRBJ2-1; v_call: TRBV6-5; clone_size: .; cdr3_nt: TGTGCCAGCAACCCCGGGACAGGGCTAGGCAATGAGCAGTTCTTC; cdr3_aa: CASNPGTGLGNEQFF
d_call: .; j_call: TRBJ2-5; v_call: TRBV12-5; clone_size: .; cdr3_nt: TGTGCTAGTGGTTTGGAGGGGGTAGCGAATCAAGAGACCCAGTACTTC; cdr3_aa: CASGLEGVANQETQYF
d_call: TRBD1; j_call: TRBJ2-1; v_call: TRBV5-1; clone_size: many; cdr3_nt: TGCGCCAGCAGCATCGGACAGGGATTAGGCAATGAGCAGTTCTTC; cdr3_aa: CASSIGQGLGNEQFF
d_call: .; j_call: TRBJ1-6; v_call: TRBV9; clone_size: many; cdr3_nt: TGTGCCAGCAGCGCGACAGTCCGAGGTGCTTCACCCCTCCACTTT; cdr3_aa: CASSATVRGASPLHF
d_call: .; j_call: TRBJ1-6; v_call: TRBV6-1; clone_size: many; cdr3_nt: TGTGCCAGCAGTGCGGGTTTTCCAGATAATTCACCCCTCCACTTT; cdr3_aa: CASSAGFPDNSPLHF
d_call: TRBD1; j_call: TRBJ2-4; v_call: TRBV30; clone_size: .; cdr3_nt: TGTGCCTCCTCCGGGACAGGGGGGGGGATGGCCAAAAACATTCAGTACTTC; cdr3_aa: CASSGTGGGMAKNIQYF
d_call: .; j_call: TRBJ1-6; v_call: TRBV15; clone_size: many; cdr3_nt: TGTGCCACCAGCCGTAACACGGATTCACCCCTCCACTTT; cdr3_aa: CATSRNTDSPLHF
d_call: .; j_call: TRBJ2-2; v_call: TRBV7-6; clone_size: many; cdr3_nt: TGTGCCAGCAGCTCCGGCCCAACAAAAAGCGGGGAGCTGTTTTTT; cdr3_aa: CASSSGPTKSGELFF
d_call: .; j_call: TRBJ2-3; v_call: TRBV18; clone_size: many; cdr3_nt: TGTGCCAGCTCACCACCGGGTCTTTTCACAGATACGCAGTATTTT; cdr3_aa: CASSPPGLFTDTQYF
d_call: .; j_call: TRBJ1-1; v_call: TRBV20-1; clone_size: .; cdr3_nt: TGCAGTGCTCCGTCCGACGGCCCGGGTGCTTTCTTT; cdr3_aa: CSAPSDGPGAFF
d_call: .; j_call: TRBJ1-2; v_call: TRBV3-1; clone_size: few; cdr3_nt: TGTGCCAGCAGCCAAGAAACAGAGCGTAACTATGGCTACACCTTC; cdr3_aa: CASSQETERNYGYTF
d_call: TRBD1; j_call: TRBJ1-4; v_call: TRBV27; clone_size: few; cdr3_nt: TGTGCCAGCAGTTTAGGACAGGGTTGGGCTAATGAAAAACTGTTTTTT; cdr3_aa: CASSLGQGWANEKLFF
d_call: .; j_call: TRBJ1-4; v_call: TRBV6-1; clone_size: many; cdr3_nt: TGTGCCAGCAGTGTCAAGGGGAACACTAATGAAAAACTGTTTTTT; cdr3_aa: CASSVKGNTNEKLFF
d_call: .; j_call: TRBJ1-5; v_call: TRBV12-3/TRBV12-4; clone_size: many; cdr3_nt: TGTGCCAGCAGTCTAACTTTGGGCGTAGCCAGGGGAGATCAGCCCCAGCATTTT; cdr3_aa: CASSLTLGVARGDQPQHF
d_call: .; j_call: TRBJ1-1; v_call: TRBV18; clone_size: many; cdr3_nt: TGTGCCAGCTCCCACCAGGACACTGAAGCTTTCTTT; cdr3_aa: CASSHQDTEAFF
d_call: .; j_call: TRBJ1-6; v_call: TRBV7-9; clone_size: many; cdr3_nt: TGTGCCAGCAGCTTGACCGCCGATTCACCCCTCCACTTT; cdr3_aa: CASSLTADSPLHF
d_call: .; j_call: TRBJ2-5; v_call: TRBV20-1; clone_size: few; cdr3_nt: TGCAGTGCGCGCCTCCGGGACACAAAAGAGACCCAGTACTTC; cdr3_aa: CSARLRDTKETQYF
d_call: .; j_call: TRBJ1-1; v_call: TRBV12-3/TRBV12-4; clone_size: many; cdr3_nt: TGTGCCAGCAGGCCGGTGGGGGGTCCGGCTTTCTTT; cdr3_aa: CASRPVGGPAFF
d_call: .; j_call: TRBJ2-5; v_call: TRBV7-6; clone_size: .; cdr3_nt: TGTGCCAGCAGGCCGAGACAGTACCAAGAGACCCAGTACTTC; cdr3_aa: CASRPRQYQETQYF
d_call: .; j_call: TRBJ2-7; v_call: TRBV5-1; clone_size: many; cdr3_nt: TGCGCCAGCAGCTTGGGCAGGGCCCCCTACGAGCAGTACTTC; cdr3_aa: CASSLGRAPYEQYF